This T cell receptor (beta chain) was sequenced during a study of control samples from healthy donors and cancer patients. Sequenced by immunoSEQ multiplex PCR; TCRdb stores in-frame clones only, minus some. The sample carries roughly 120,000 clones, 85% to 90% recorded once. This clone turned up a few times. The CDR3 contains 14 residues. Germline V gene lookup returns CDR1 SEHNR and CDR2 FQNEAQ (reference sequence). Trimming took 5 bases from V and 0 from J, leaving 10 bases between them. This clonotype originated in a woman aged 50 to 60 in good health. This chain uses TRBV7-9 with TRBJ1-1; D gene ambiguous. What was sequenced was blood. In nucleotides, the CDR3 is TGTGCCAGCAGCCCCGGACGGTTGAACACTGAAGCTTTCTTT. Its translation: CASSPGRLNTEAFF. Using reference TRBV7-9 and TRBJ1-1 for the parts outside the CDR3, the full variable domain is DTGVSQNPRHKITKRGQNVTFRCDPISEHNRLYWYRQTLGQGPEFLTYFQNEAQLEKSRLLSDRFSAERPKGSFSTLEIQRTEQGDSAMYLCASSPGRLNTEAFFGQGTRLTVV.